What follows is one TCR beta chain and its context. Its antigen is unidentified. V gave up 5 bases and J gave up 0 bases; unmatched junction bases: 3. The CDR3 has 15 residues. Germline CDR1 reads SGHTA; CDR2 reads FQGNSA. Method: immunoSEQ multiplex PCR; TCRdb's copy keeps in-frame clones and lacks some. This table has more than 900,000 clones, about 84% appearing once. All donors were healthy HIV-negative adults lacking recent acute infections or vaccinations. The data originate from a study of shared clonotypes between healthy human individuals. Turning to the study itself: The donor group consisted of two women and a few men, aged 18 to 49. Three plates were used per donor for CD4 naive, three for CD4 memory, two for CD8 naive and one for CD8 memory. General study results and limits: Among donors, sharing of clonotypes was expected to be affected by sequencing depth.

This receptor was identified in a man aged 18 to 29 in good health. Some clones in this sample may be carry-over from other donors' samples. The specimen was memory CD4+ T cells from PBMCs. The sample's subset: CD45RA-negative fraction. The chain joins TRBV7-2 to TRBJ2-2, with 7 bases identical to TRBD1. In DNA form, the CDR3 reads TGTGCCAGCAGCCGACAGGGTCCGAACACCGGGGAGCTGTTTTTT. Encoded protein: CASSRQGPNTGELFF.